What follows are 31 T cell receptor beta chains derived from one specimen sequenced in a study of cytomegalovirus exposure and HLA in healthy donors. PCR primers comprised 60 Vbeta and 13 Jbeta primers. Clones were read by immunoSEQ multiplex PCR, and TCRdb kept only the in-frame ones, dropping some. Seen here are 230,000 or so clones, around 90% observed once, and the top ten hold about 1.5%. Sequenced sample: PBMCs. The source of these receptors is a girl between 2 and 10 years old in good health and CMV-seronegative.

Worth noting for this clone: The junction departs from the called germline gene at one end, perhaps through a read error. The CDR3 sequence is CSSSLTGTLNQPQHF. For the CDR3, the DNA is TGTTCCAGCAGCTTAACCGGGACACTCAATCAGCCCCAGCATTTT. The chain carries TRBV7-9 and TRBJ1-5; D perhaps matches TRBD1 (6 bases). The CDR3 covers 15 residues. The germline V gene has CDR1 SEHNR and CDR2 FQNEAQ (reference sequence).

This clone was seen a single time. CDR3 in amino acids: CATSRVIGQGYEQYF. In DNA, the CDR3 is TGTGCCACCAGCAGAGTCATTGGACAGGGCTACGAGCAGTACTTC. V and J are TRBV15 and TRBJ2-7, with TRBD1 matching 8 bases. The CDR3 is 15 residues long. V dropped 1 base and J dropped 3; count of bases not matched to a gene: 5. Germline V gives CDR1 LNHNV, CDR2 YYDKDF (reference sequence).

Remarks on this clone: Other DNA sequences of this sample code for an identical CDR3. CDR3 in amino acids: CSVEAGSNQPQHF. The CDR3 DNA reads TGCAGCGTTGAGGCGGGTAGCAATCAGCCCCAGCATTTT. The rearrangement uses TRBV29-1 and TRBJ1-5; no firm D call. Between the trimmed V and J ends, which lost 3 bases and 0 bases, there was a span of 6 bases. The CDR3 totals 13 residues. Germline CDR1 SQVTM, CDR2 ANQGSEA.

The V call is TRBV9, the J call TRBJ2-1; perhaps TRBD2 as D (6 bases). This CDR3 is built from 13 residues. Per the germline V gene, CDR1 is SGDLS and CDR2 is YYNGEE. V was shortened by 0 bases and J by 8 bases, with 9 bases between the two germline ends. The CDR3 spells CASSVGDFYEQFF. In DNA, the CDR3 is TGTGCCAGCAGCGTAGGGGACTTCTATGAGCAGTTCTTC.

V and J are TRBV7-3 and TRBJ1-1; 9 bases match TRBD1. With 5 bases clipped from V and 2 bases from J, the junction kept 3 bases outside the gene matches. The CDR3 is made up of 14 amino acids. Germline CDR1 SGHTA, CDR2 FQGTGA. DNA for the CDR3: TGTGCCAGCAGCCCGGGACAGGGAAACACTGAAGCTTTCTTT. Translation: CASSPGQGNTEAFF.

The chain combines TRBV10-3 with TRBJ2-2, with a tentative D call TRBD1 (6 bases). Trimming took 7 bases from V and 1 from J, leaving 16 bases between them. This CDR3 is built from 16 residues. Germline V lookup: CDR1 ENHRY, CDR2 SYGVKD. For the CDR3, the DNA is TGTGCCATCACCTCCCACGGGACACAGAACACCGGGGAGCTGTTTTTT. Residues: CAITSHGTQNTGELFF.

This sequence joins TRBV28 and TRBJ1-2; 8 bases fit TRBD1. The CDR3 spans 15 residues. Germline V gene data show CDR1 as MDHEN and CDR2 as SYDVKM. Trimming removed 5 bases from V and 3 bases from J; junction bases left unmatched: 8. CDR3 region: CASSATGDRDYGYTF. In DNA form, the CDR3 reads TGTGCCAGCAGTGCGACAGGGGATAGAGACTATGGCTACACCTTC.

The V gene is TRBV28, the J gene TRBJ1-6; 8 bases map to TRBD1. Germline CDR1 is MDHEN and CDR2 is SYDVKM. After removal of 5 bases from V and 7 bases from J, the junction contained 10 bases not matched to a gene. The CDR3 consists of 16 residues. Here the CDR3 reads CASSIDWTGTNSPLHF. CDR3 sequence (DNA): TGTGCCAGCAGTATTGACTGGACAGGGACGAATTCACCCCTCCACTTT.

CDR3 sequence (DNA): TGTGCCAGCAGTGAAGTAGGTTGGCAGGGGGCTGATTCGACCTACGAGCAGTACTTC. Protein sequence: CASSEVGWQGADSTYEQYF. The chain has TRBV6-1 and TRBJ2-7, with 8 bases matching TRBD1. The V and J ends lost 1 base and 2 bases, in that order; junction bases with no gene match: 16. Germline V gives CDR1 MNHNS, CDR2 SASEGT. This CDR3 comprises 19 residues.

The chain is built from TRBV27 and TRBJ1-5; D ambiguous. The CDR3 covers 14 residues. Trimming left V 1 base short and J 2 bases short, with 6 bases between. The germline V gene has CDR1 MNHEY and CDR2 SMNVEV (reference sequence). CDR3 DNA: TGTGCCAGCAGTTTATATCTAGGCAATCAGCCCCAGCATTTT. Translated, it gives CASSLYLGNQPQHF.

V and J are TRBV7-2 and TRBJ2-3; TRBD2 matches at 10 bases. The CDR3 extends over 16 amino acids. With 2 bases clipped from V and 4 bases from J, the junction kept 6 bases outside the gene matches. Per the germline V gene, CDR1 is SGHTA and CDR2 is FQGNSA. DNA of the CDR3: TGTGCCAGCAGCTTAAGACTAGCGGGTCCGTCAGATACGCAGTATTTT. Its protein is CASSLRLAGPSDTQYF.

The J gene is TRBJ2-5, the V gene TRBV10-3; maybe TRBD1 (5 bases). The J call is in doubt because the DNA end fits TRBJ2-7 better. From germline, CDR1 is ENHRY and CDR2 SYGVKD. CDR3 length equals 13 residues. The CDR3 loop reads CAIRTARSYEQYF. The CDR3 DNA reads as TGTGCCATCAGGACAGCCAGGTCCTACGAGCAGTACTTC.

This clone has just one count. Additional DNA sequences in this sample encode the identical CDR3. The J gene is TRBJ2-7, the V gene TRBV9, with TRBD1 matching 8 bases. With V trimmed by 0 bases and J by 3 bases, 2 bases remained unmatched. This CDR3 comprises 14 residues. Germline CDR1 is SGDLS and CDR2 is YYNGEE. The DNA for the CDR3 is TGTGCCAGCAGCGTAGGGGGGACAGGCTACGAGCAGTACTTC. This encodes CASSVGGTGYEQYF.

The chain recombines TRBV29-1 with TRBJ2-3, with TRBD2 matching over 10 bases. CDR3 size: 14 residues. The V segment lost 8 bases and the J segment 5 bases; nucleotides outside the gene matches: 10. Germline CDR1 is SQVTM and CDR2 is ANQGSEA. Here the CDR3 DNA reads TGCAGCCTCCGTTACCTAGCGGGGGTAGATACGCAGTATTTT. Its protein product is CSLRYLAGVDTQYF.

With respect to this clone: A junction boundary mismatches the germline segment, possibly from a read error. The genes are TRBV18 and TRBJ1-5, with D maybe TRBD1 (6 bases). Germline V gene data show CDR1 as KGHSH and CDR2 as LQKENI. The CDR3 is 16 residues long. This CDR3 reads CASSPRGGVSYQPQHF. DNA of the CDR3: TGTGCCAGCTCACCACGTGGGGGCGTTAGCTATCAGCCCCAGCATTTT.

The chain recombines TRBV9 with TRBJ2-7; 13 nucleotides match TRBD2. The germline CDR1 and CDR2 sequences are SGDLS and YYNGEE. Germline trimming cut 2 bases from V and 4 bases from J; bases unmatched to any gene: 12. The CDR3 length is 18 residues. In nucleotides, the CDR3 is TGTGCCAGCAGCGTCGGGACTAGCGGGGACGTGATTCATTACGAGCAGTACTTC. Its protein is CASSVGTSGDVIHYEQYF.

The chain employs TRBV5-5 and TRBJ2-7, with 9 bases aligning to TRBD2. Germline V gives CDR1 SGHKS, CDR2 YYEKEE (reference sequence). The CDR3 runs to 16 residues. V lost 4 bases, J lost 0 bases, and 8 bases stayed unmatched. The CDR3 sequence: CASSQHLAGSSYEQYF. Written as DNA, the CDR3 is TGTGCCAGCAGCCAGCATCTAGCGGGAAGCTCCTACGAGCAGTACTTC.

This chain joins TRBV5-6 and TRBJ2-7, with a tentative D call TRBD1 (5 bases). Germline V gene data show CDR1 as SGHDT and CDR2 as YYEEEE. V gave up 0 bases and J gave up 6 bases, with 13 bases separating them. The CDR3 has 14 amino acids. CDR3 bases: TGTGCCAGCAGCTTGGGAGACGACAGCAGCGAGCAGTACTTC. Translation: CASSLGDDSSEQYF.

The chain links TRBV19 to TRBJ2-7; 12 positions match TRBD2. The germline CDR1 and CDR2 sequences are LNHDA and SQIVND (reference sequence). After removal of 2 bases from V and 5 bases from J, the junction contained 10 bases not matched to a gene. The CDR3 extends over 17 amino acids. The CDR3 sequence: CASSISATSGRAHEQYF. The CDR3 region has the DNA TGTGCCAGTAGTATAAGTGCGACTAGCGGGAGAGCCCACGAGCAGTACTTC.

The chain carries TRBV4-1 and TRBJ2-5; no reliable D call. The J call may be incorrect, as the DNA end agrees better with TRBJ2-7. In germline, CDR1 is MGHRA, CDR2 YSYEKL. The CDR3 is 14 residues long. CDR3 loop: CASSQDSRIYEQYF. The CDR3 coding sequence is TGCGCCAGCAGCCAAGATTCGCGGATTTACGAGCAGTACTTC.

The chain uses TRBV29-1 and TRBJ1-4; 8 bases are shared with TRBD1. Germline V gene sequence: CDR1 SQVTM, CDR2 ANQGSEA. CDR3 size: 13 residues. The ends lost 7 bases at V and 8 bases at J; junction bases unmatched: 9. The CDR3 sequence: CSATDRGGEKLFF. CDR3 bases: TGCAGCGCAACCGACAGGGGTGGAGAAAAACTGTTTTTT.

The rearrangement uses TRBV2 and TRBJ2-6; the match to TRBD1 covers 7 bases. V trimming: 7 bases; J trimming: 3 bases; junction bases outside the gene matches: 18. CDR3 size: 19 residues. Looked up from germline, CDR1 is SNHLY and CDR2 is FYNNEI. The CDR3 spells CASNWDSPRLIIGANVLTF. DNA of the CDR3: TGTGCCAGCAATTGGGACAGTCCTCGCCTGATAATTGGGGCCAACGTCCTGACTTTC.

J is TRBJ1-2 and V is TRBV2; TRBD1 aligns across 7 bases. Unmatched junction bases numbered 16, after V lost 3 bases and J lost 6 bases. The germline V gene encodes CDR1 SNHLY and CDR2 FYNNEI. The CDR3 length is 17 residues. The CDR3 protein is CASSDFPSADRANGYTF. CDR3 sequence (DNA): TGTGCCAGCAGTGACTTCCCGTCTGCTGACAGGGCGAATGGCTACACCTTC. Based on the CDR3 plus reference TRBV2 and TRBJ1-2, the full variable domain is EPEVTQTPSHQVTQMGQEVILRCVPISNHLYFYWYRQILGQKVEFLVSFYNNEISEKSEIFDDQFSVERPDGSNFTLKIRSTKLEDSAMYFCASSDFPSADRANGYTFGSGTRLTVV.

The J gene is TRBJ2-5, the V gene TRBV7-8; D is uncertain. CDR3 length: 11 amino acids. V lost 7 bases and J 2 bases, leaving 5 bases between the germline ends. The germline CDR1 and CDR2 sequences are SGHVS and FQNEAQ. CDR3 sequence (DNA): TGTGCCAGCAACGGGCAAGAGACCCAGTACTTC. This codes for CASNGQETQYF.

The genes are TRBV4-1 and TRBJ2-5, with D uncertain. V gave up 0 bases and J gave up 4 bases, with 15 bases separating them. Looked up from germline, CDR1 is MGHRA and CDR2 is YSYEKL. The CDR3 spans 16 residues. The CDR3 DNA is TGCGCCAGCAGCCAAGATTCCCCCCGAACGGGAGAGACCCAGTACTTC. This encodes CASSQDSPRTGETQYF.

The chain uses TRBV4-1 and TRBJ2-7; TRBD2 agrees at 13 bases. Trimming at V came to 4 bases and at J to 5 bases, leaving 8 bases not matched to a gene. The CDR3 length is 16 residues. Per germline, CDR1 MGHRA and CDR2 YSYEKL. The CDR3, as DNA: TGCGCCAGCAGCCTAGGACTAGCGGGAGCACGGGACGAGCAGTACTTC. It yields the protein CASSLGLAGARDEQYF.

The chain joins TRBV19 to TRBJ2-1, with D perhaps matching TRBD2 (6 bases). Germline V gives CDR1 LNHDA, CDR2 SQIVND (reference sequence). V was pared by 3 bases and J by 5 bases, with 17 bases between. CDR3 length: 16 amino acids. The CDR3 loop is CASSIWRGGGDNEQFF. DNA for the CDR3: TGTGCCAGTAGTATCTGGCGGGGTGGGGGTGACAATGAGCAGTTCTTC.

V gene TRBV15 combines with J gene TRBJ2-4; D is perhaps TRBD1 (5 bases). This CDR3 spans 18 amino acids. Trimming took off 1 base at V and 3 bases at J, with 19 bases between the two ends. Per germline, CDR1 LNHNV and CDR2 YYDKDF (reference sequence). This CDR3 is CATSRVTGVHRGKNIQYF. The CDR3 bases are TGTGCCACCAGCAGAGTTACAGGAGTTCATCGAGGCAAAAACATTCAGTACTTC.

V and J are TRBV7-9 and TRBJ2-7; 10 bases are shared with TRBD1. Looked up from germline, CDR1 is SEHNR and CDR2 is FQNEAQ (reference sequence). With V trimmed by 5 bases and J by 5 bases, 12 bases remained unmatched. CDR3 size: 16 residues. CDR3 sequence: CASSPPGTGVGDEQYF. CDR3 DNA sequence: TGTGCCAGCAGCCCGCCCGGGACAGGGGTTGGGGACGAGCAGTACTTC.

Only one count was recorded for this clone. The chain uses TRBV5-1 and TRBJ2-1; TRBD2 matches 8 bases. CDR1 and CDR2 from the germline V gene are SGHRS and YFSETQ. The junction had 6 bases not matched to a gene; V was cut back by 7 bases and J by 3 bases. The CDR3 spans 14 residues. As DNA, the CDR3 is TGCGCCAGCTCGAGCGGGGGCCTCTACAATGAGCAGTTCTTC. It codes for CASSSGGLYNEQFF.

The rearrangement uses TRBV25-1 and TRBJ1-1, with D possibly matching TRBD1 (5 bases). Trimming left V 4 bases short and J 1 base short, with 13 bases between. Germline values: CDR1 MGHDK, CDR2 SYGVNS. The CDR3 runs 15 residues. CDR3 bases: TGTGCCAGCAGTGCCCCAGAGGACAAGAACACTGAAGCTTTCTTT. Protein product: CASSAPEDKNTEAFF.